Each of the 32 T cell receptor beta chains below was sequenced from the same sample in a study of blood T cell repertoires in COVID-19. Method: immunoSEQ multiplex PCR; TCRdb's copy keeps in-frame clones and lacks some. Of some 91,000 clones in the sample, about 80% were seen once. What was sequenced was peripheral blood. These TCRs come from a man between 65 and 80 years old with acute or convalescent COVID-19.

The gene calls are TRBV7-9 and TRBJ1-3, with unresolved D. Trimming took off 2 bases at V and 0 bases at J, with 8 bases between the two ends. There are 15 residues in the CDR3. CDR1 and CDR2 (germline): SEHNR, FQNEAQ (reference sequence). The CDR3 sequence is CASSLMSFSGNTIYF. The DNA of the CDR3 is TGTGCCAGCAGCTTAATGTCCTTCTCTGGAAACACCATATATTTT. Looking up the rest from reference TRBV7-9 and TRBJ1-3 gives the full variable domain: DTGVSQNPRHKITKRGQNVTFRCDPISEHNRLYWYRQTLGQGPEFLTYFQNEAQLEKSRLLSDRFSAERPKGSFSTLEIQRTEQGDSAMYLCASSLMSFSGNTIYFGEGSWLTVV.

The rearrangement uses TRBV28 and TRBJ1-4; 9 bases fit TRBD1. The V and J ends lost 6 bases and 7 bases, in that order; junction bases with no gene match: 12. Germline V gene sequence: CDR1 MDHEN, CDR2 SYDVKM. The CDR3 spans 16 residues. The CDR3 spells CASSLKPGQGGEKLFF. As DNA, the CDR3 is TGTGCCAGCAGCCTGAAACCGGGACAGGGAGGTGAAAAACTGTTTTTT.

This clone was seen only once. The rearrangement joins TRBV6-2 or TRBV6-3 to TRBJ1-1, with D possibly being TRBD1 (5 bases). Germline lookup yields CDR1 MNHEY and CDR2 SVGEGT. The CDR3 is made up of 15 amino acids. Deletions cut 4 bases from V and 0 bases from J, with 12 bases between. In DNA form, the CDR3 reads TGTGCCAGCAGTTGGGGCGGCAGCATGAACACTGAAGCTTTCTTT. Translating it yields CASSWGGSMNTEAFF.

This clone was seen a few times. The chain carries TRBV5-1 and TRBJ1-6; D not resolved. The CDR3 contains 14 residues. Trimming took 4 bases from V and 10 from J, leaving 15 bases between them. The germline V gene has CDR1 SGHRS and CDR2 YFSETQ. This chain's CDR3 is CASSVDRSSSPLHF. CDR3 bases: TGCGCCAGCAGCGTAGATCGGTCCTCATCACCCCTCCACTTT.

The chain employs TRBV6-6 and TRBJ2-7; TRBD1 agrees at 11 bases. There are 14 residues in the CDR3. The V gene end was trimmed by 2 bases and the J gene end by 9 bases; junction bases not matched to a gene: 6. Germline assignment: CDR1 MNHNY and CDR2 SVGAGI (reference sequence). Here the CDR3 DNA reads TGTGCCAGCAGTTACCACTCCGGGACAGGGGGGCAGTACGTC. This encodes CASSYHSGTGGQYV.

The chain combines TRBV18 with TRBJ2-7; the D gene is possibly TRBD1 (5 bases). The germline V gene encodes CDR1 KGHSH and CDR2 LQKENI. There are 15 residues in the CDR3. The V end was cut by 6 bases, the J end by 0 bases, with 15 bases between. CDR3 protein: CASSLGDSPSYEQYF. The CDR3 bases are TGTGCCAGCTCCCTAGGGGATTCTCCCTCCTACGAGCAGTACTTC.

The gene calls are TRBV19 and TRBJ2-7; the match to TRBD1 covers 7 bases. CDR3 length equals 15 residues. V was pared by 4 bases and J by 0 bases, with 6 bases of the junction left unmatched. The germline V gene has CDR1 LNHDA and CDR2 SQIVND (reference sequence). CDR3 sequence reads: CASSTGTAFSYEQYF. CDR3 sequence (DNA): TGTGCCAGTAGTACCGGGACAGCGTTCTCCTACGAGCAGTACTTC.

The chain employs TRBV7-9 and TRBJ2-3, with D perhaps matching TRBD1 (5 bases). The CDR3 sequence is 15 residues long. V gave up 0 bases and J gave up 0 bases, with 7 bases separating them. Germline V CDR1 and CDR2: SEHNR, FQNEAQ (reference sequence). The CDR3 DNA is TGTGCCAGCAGCTTAGCAGGGGTCAGCACAGATACGCAGTATTTT. Its protein product is CASSLAGVSTDTQYF.

This chain joins TRBV12-3 or TRBV12-4 and TRBJ2-2, with 7 nucleotides matching TRBD1. The V segment lost 6 bases and the J segment 5 bases; nucleotides outside the gene matches: 3. CDR3 length: 13 amino acids. The CDR3: CASSPTGTGELFF. As DNA, the CDR3 is TGTGCCAGCAGCCCGACAGGGACCGGGGAGCTGTTTTTT.

This chain uses TRBV19 with TRBJ1-4; no definite D call. Germline loops: CDR1 LNHDA, CDR2 SQIVND (reference sequence). The V end was cut by 4 bases, the J end by 8 bases, with 17 bases between. The CDR3 runs to 15 residues. The CDR3 loop is CASSTWTPGGEKLFF. The CDR3, as DNA: TGTGCCAGTAGTACCTGGACTCCCGGCGGAGAAAAACTGTTTTTT.

This clone came up a few times. The chain has TRBV6-5 and TRBJ2-7; D remains ambiguous. Germline V gene sequence: CDR1 MNHEY, CDR2 SVGAGI. The CDR3 extends over 12 amino acids. V lost 5 bases to trimming and J lost 2 bases, with 7 bases between them. DNA of the CDR3: TGTGCCAGCAGTAAAAACACCTACGAGCAGTACGTC. The encoded protein is CASSKNTYEQYV.

The chain has TRBV2 and TRBJ1-1; D is unclear. CDR3 length equals 13 residues. Germline assignment: CDR1 SNHLY and CDR2 FYNNEI. Trimming removed 4 bases from V and 1 base from J, with 7 bases in between. The CDR3 bases are TGTGCCAGCAGTGTGAGTCCGAACACTGAAGCTTTCTTT. Translating gives CASSVSPNTEAFF.

Written as DNA, the CDR3 is TGTGCCACCAGTGAGGTCAGGGGAACGTCAGAGACCCAGTACTTC. Residues: CATSEVRGTSETQYF. This rearrangement joins TRBV24-1 to TRBJ2-5; maybe TRBD1 (6 bases). V was pared by 4 bases and J by 4 bases, with 15 bases between. The CDR3 runs to 15 residues. Per germline, CDR1 KGHDR and CDR2 SFDVKD.

This clone has just a few counts. The J gene is TRBJ1-3, the V gene TRBV5-1, with 7 nucleotides matching TRBD1. CDR3 length: 16 residues. Trimming took 0 bases from V and 8 from J; bases not matched to a gene: 11. Looked up from germline, CDR1 is SGHRS and CDR2 is YFSETQ. CDR3 in DNA: TGCGCCAGCAGCTTGGCCCGAGACAGGGATCGGGACACCATATATTTT. Protein: CASSLARDRDRDTIYF. The whole variable domain, filled in from reference TRBV5-1 and TRBJ1-3, reads KAGVTQTPRYLIKTRGQQVTLSCSPISGHRSVSWYQQTPGQGLQFLFEYFSETQRNKGNFPGRFSGRQFSNSRSEMNVSTLELGDSALYLCASSLARDRDRDTIYFGEGSWLTVV.

The chain links TRBV28 to TRBJ1-6; 8 positions agree with TRBD1. The germline V gene has CDR1 MDHEN and CDR2 SYDVKM. This CDR3 comprises 15 residues. V lost 8 bases and J lost 4; bases outside the gene matches: 7. The CDR3 spells CASRPQGEYNSPLHF. Here the CDR3 DNA reads TGTGCCAGCCGCCCACAGGGGGAATATAATTCACCCCTCCACTTT.

The chain joins TRBV28 to TRBJ1-1, with D possibly matching TRBD1 (5 bases). The V and J ends lost 3 bases and 4 bases respectively, with 18 bases between them. Looked up from germline, CDR1 is MDHEN and CDR2 is SYDVKM. There are 16 residues in the CDR3. The chain's CDR3 is CASSFAGGNGGTEAFF. Written as DNA, the CDR3 is TGTGCCAGCAGTTTTGCTGGAGGGAACGGGGGCACTGAAGCTTTCTTT.

V usage is TRBV18 and J usage is TRBJ2-5; 12 positions agree with TRBD2. CDR1 and CDR2 from the germline V gene are KGHSH and LQKENI. J gave up 2 bases and V 6 bases, and 7 bases lay outside the gene matches. CDR3 length: 16 amino acids. The DNA for the CDR3 is TGTGCCAGCTCGAATACCGGGACTAGCGGGCAAGAGACCCAGTACTTC. Protein sequence: CASSNTGTSGQETQYF.

The genes are TRBV28 and TRBJ1-2; D perhaps matches TRBD1 (6 bases). Trimming took off 7 bases at V and 8 bases at J, with 14 bases between the two ends. CDR1 and CDR2 (germline): MDHEN, SYDVKM. The CDR3 totals 12 residues. CDR3 region: CASTQQGGGYTF. The CDR3 DNA reads TGTGCCAGCACCCAACAGGGAGGGGGCTACACCTTC.

V is TRBV5-4 and J is TRBJ1-2; D is possibly TRBD1 (6 bases). This CDR3 contains 16 residues. Trimming took off 0 bases at V and 6 bases at J, with 18 bases between the two ends. CDR1 SGHNT and CDR2 YYREEE come from the germline V gene (reference sequence). For the CDR3, the DNA is TGTGCCAGCAGCTTGGTGTCCCGGGGGGCGGGTGATGGCTACACCTTC. Amino acids: CASSLVSRGAGDGYTF.

This rearrangement joins TRBV7-9 to TRBJ1-6; unclear D gene. The CDR3 runs 14 residues. V lost 2 bases to trimming and J lost 9 bases, with 11 bases between them. Germline CDR1 and CDR2: SEHNR and FQNEAQ (reference sequence). The CDR3, as DNA: TGTGCCAGCAGCTTAAAGGGAGGCGGTTCACCCCTCCACTTT. Encoded protein: CASSLKGGGSPLHF.

The chain is built from TRBV19 and TRBJ2-5; 12 nucleotides line up with TRBD1. CDR3 length: 15 residues. The germline CDR1 and CDR2 sequences are LNHDA and SQIVND (reference sequence). Germline trimming cut 5 bases from V and 4 bases from J; bases unmatched to any gene: 5. CDR3: CASSRDRGLLETQYF. In nucleotides, the CDR3 is TGTGCCAGTAGTCGGGACAGGGGGCTGTTAGAGACCCAGTACTTC. Full variable domain (missing parts from reference TRBV19 and TRBJ2-5): DGGITQSPKYLFRKEGQNVTLSCEQNLNHDAMYWYRQDPGQGLRLIYYSQIVNDFQKGDIAEGYSVSREKKESFPLTVTSAQKNPTAFYLCASSRDRGLLETQYFGPGTRLLVL.

This chain joins TRBV28 and TRBJ1-4, with D hard to call. Trimming took 7 bases from V and 7 from J, leaving 16 bases between them. Germline-derived CDR1 and CDR2 are MDHEN and SYDVKM. There are 14 residues in the CDR3. This CDR3 is CASTRPGGVEKLFF. The CDR3 nucleotides read TGTGCCAGCACCCGACCAGGAGGAGTTGAAAAACTGTTTTTT. Complete variable domain (other parts from reference TRBV28 and TRBJ1-4): DVKVTQSSRYLVKRTGEKVFLECVQDMDHENMFWYRQDPGLGLRLIYFSYDVKMKEKGDIPEGYSVSREKKERFSLILESASTNQTSMYLCASTRPGGVEKLFFGSGTQLSVL.

This clone was recorded a few times. The CDR3 region has the DNA TGTGCCAGCAGCCGGGGACAGGGGAACACTGAAGCTTTCTTT. Residues: CASSRGQGNTEAFF. The chain has TRBV6-6 and TRBJ1-1; TRBD1 aligns across 9 bases. Germline V gene data show CDR1 as MNHNY and CDR2 as SVGAGI (reference sequence). The CDR3 has 14 amino acids. Trimming cost V 6 bases and J 1 base; bases outside gene matches: 3.

The rearrangement uses TRBV10-2 and TRBJ2-4; 7 nucleotides align to TRBD1. CDR3 length equals 11 residues. V lost 9 bases to trimming and J lost 10 bases; unmatched junction nucleotides: 6. Per germline, CDR1 WSHSY and CDR2 SAAADI. This CDR3 reads CASRDSSIQYF. In DNA, the CDR3 is TGCGCCAGTAGGGACAGTTCGATTCAGTACTTC.

The J gene is TRBJ1-3, the V gene TRBV19; D is undetermined. V gave up 1 base and J gave up 3 bases, with 7 bases separating them. Germline loops: CDR1 LNHDA, CDR2 SQIVND (reference sequence). This CDR3 is built from 14 residues. The chain's CDR3 is CASSIGELGNTIYF. For the CDR3, the DNA is TGTGCCAGTAGTATAGGAGAGCTTGGAAACACCATATATTTT.

A few counts support this clone. The genes are TRBV10-2 and TRBJ1-6; D may be TRBD1 (5 bases). Germline CDR1 and CDR2: WSHSY and SAAADI. This CDR3 has 17 amino acids. Trimming took 3 bases from V and 6 from J, leaving 18 bases between them. The CDR3 loop reads CASSDVGGRGSNSPLHF. The CDR3 nucleotides read TGCGCCAGCAGTGATGTTGGTGGAAGGGGCAGTAATTCACCCCTCCACTTT.

This CDR3 reads CAWTSKTVEKLFF. As DNA, the CDR3 is TGTGCCTGGACCTCAAAAACGGTGGAAAAACTGTTTTTT. The rearrangement links TRBV30 to TRBJ1-4; D remains unclear. In germline, CDR1 is GTSNPN, CDR2 SVGIG (reference sequence). The CDR3 extends over 13 amino acids. V was cut by 4 bases and J by 8 bases, with 14 bases left in between.

The chain combines TRBV7-2 with TRBJ1-1; TRBD1 aligns across 9 bases. This CDR3 region has 13 residues. The junction had 6 bases not matched to a gene; V was cut back by 4 bases and J by 9 bases. Germline assignment: CDR1 SGHTA and CDR2 FQGNSA. The CDR3 nucleotides are TGTGCCAGCAGCTCAGCGGACAGGGGCAAAGCTTTCTTT. It translates to CASSSADRGKAFF.

This clone appeared once. V is TRBV5-6 and J is TRBJ1-1, with 7 bases aligning to TRBD1. Germline V CDR1 and CDR2: SGHDT, YYEEEE. Trimming removed 6 bases from V and 1 base from J; junction bases left unmatched: 3. This CDR3 spans 13 amino acids. In nucleotides, the CDR3 is TGTGCCAGCAATTCAGGGGGGAACACTGAAGCTTTCTTT. Amino acid sequence: CASNSGGNTEAFF. The whole variable domain, remainder taken from reference TRBV5-6 and TRBJ1-1, is DAGVTQSPTHLIKTRGQQVTLRCSPKSGHDTVSWYQQALGQGPQFIFQYYEEEERQRGNFPDRFSGHQFPNYSSELNVNALLLGDSALYLCASNSGGNTEAFFGQGTRLTVV.

This clone was found once. The rearrangement joins TRBV6-5 to TRBJ2-7; D possibly corresponds to TRBD1 (9 bases). The CDR3 has 15 amino acids. CDR1 and CDR2 (germline): MNHEY, SVGAGI. Between the trimmed V and J ends, which lost 7 bases and 3 bases, there was a span of 19 bases. The DNA for the CDR3 is TGTGCCAGCACCCGGGAGGGGACAGGGAACTACGAGCAGTACGTC. This encodes CASTREGTGNYEQYV.

This clone has only one observation. The rearrangement uses TRBV7-9 and TRBJ2-3, with 9 positions matching TRBD1. J gave up 3 bases and V 5 bases, and 6 bases lay outside the gene matches. Germline loops: CDR1 SEHNR, CDR2 FQNEAQ (reference sequence). This CDR3 is built from 15 residues. The CDR3 nucleotides read TGTGCCAGCAGCCTTGGACAGGGGAGGACAGATACGCAGTATTTT. It encodes CASSLGQGRTDTQYF.

This rearrangement joins TRBV7-9 to TRBJ2-5; 7 positions agree with TRBD2. The V and J ends lost 5 bases and 5 bases, in that order; junction bases with no gene match: 8. CDR3 length: 14 residues. Germline values: CDR1 SEHNR, CDR2 FQNEAQ (reference sequence). The CDR3 reads CASSPRDYKETQYF. The CDR3 region has the DNA TGTGCCAGCAGCCCAAGGGACTACAAGGAGACCCAGTACTTC.